This TCR beta chain was captured by sequencing in a study of memory CD4+ T cells and cytomegalovirus serostatus. Study-wide background: Donors were healthy Belgian adults, several CMV seropositive and around 23 seronegative.

Broader study findings: About 40% of the roughly 160 known CMV-associated TCRbeta sequences appeared in CD4+ memory.

Clones were read by immunoSEQ multiplex PCR, and TCRdb kept only the in-frame ones, dropping some. The table shows 75,000 to 95,000 clones, with around 80% occurring only once. The sort gate was single viable CD3+CD4+CD8-CD45RO+ cells for memory CD4+ T cells. Comments on this clone: Its antigen is unknown.

This TCR came from an adult in good health and CMV-seronegative. The sample comprised memory CD4+ T cells from blood.

CDR3 bases: TGTGCCAGCAGTTTAAAACGGTCAGGGAATAGCAATCAGCCCCAGCATTTT. The encoded protein is CASSLKRSGNSNQPQHF. This chain joins TRBV28 and TRBJ1-5, with D possibly being TRBD1 (5 bases). Germline CDR1 and CDR2: MDHEN and SYDVKM. V lost 2 bases to trimming and J lost 0 bases, with 14 bases between them. This CDR3 has 17 residues. Complete variable domain (other parts from reference TRBV28 and TRBJ1-5): DVKVTQSSRYLVKRTGEKVFLECVQDMDHENMFWYRQDPGLGLRLIYFSYDVKMKEKGDIPEGYSVSREKKERFSLILESASTNQTSMYLCASSLKRSGNSNQPQHFGDGTRLSIL.